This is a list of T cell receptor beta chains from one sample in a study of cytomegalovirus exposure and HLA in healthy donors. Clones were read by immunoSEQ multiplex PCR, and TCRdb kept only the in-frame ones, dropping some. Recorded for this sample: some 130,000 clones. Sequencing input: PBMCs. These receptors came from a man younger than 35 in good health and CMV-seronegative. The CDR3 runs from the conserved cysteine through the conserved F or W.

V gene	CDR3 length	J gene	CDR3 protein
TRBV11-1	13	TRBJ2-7	CASSLRSSYEQYF
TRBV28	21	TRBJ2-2	CASSLSFTGSRGGTNTGELFF
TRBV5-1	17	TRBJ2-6	CASSLETGNSGANVLTF
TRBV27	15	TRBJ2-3	CASTTRGRVPDTQYF
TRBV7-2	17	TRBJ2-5	CASSSVPLREGGETQYF
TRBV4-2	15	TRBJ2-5	CASSRPGSARETQYF
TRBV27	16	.	CASSLVTRGGAYEQYF
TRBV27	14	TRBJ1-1	CASSKRTMNTEAFF
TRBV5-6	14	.	CASSFGGRTYEQYF
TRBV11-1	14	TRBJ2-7	CASSLDGEYNEQYF
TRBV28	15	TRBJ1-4	CASSTGTGTNEKLFF
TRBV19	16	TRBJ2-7	CASSMPTSGDSYEQYF
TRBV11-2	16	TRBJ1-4	CASSLAPGVFNEKLFF
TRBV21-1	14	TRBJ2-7	CARFTGLSSYEQYF
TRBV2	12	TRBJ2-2	CASTLNTGELFF
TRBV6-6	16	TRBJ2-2	CASSYSITSGTGELFF